This entry lists 26 T cell receptor beta chains sequenced from one sample in a study of cytomegalovirus exposure and HLA in healthy donors. PCR involved 60 Vbeta and 13 Jbeta primers. Clones were read by immunoSEQ multiplex PCR, and TCRdb kept only the in-frame ones, dropping some. This table holds 90,000 to 100,000 clones, over 65% found once. Material: PBMCs. The receptors stem from a man aged 60 to 69 in good health and CMV-seropositive.

The chain has TRBV29-1 and TRBJ1-1, with 10 nucleotides matching TRBD1. J lost 4 bases, V lost 7 bases, and 9 bases had no gene match. CDR1 SQVTM and CDR2 ANQGSEA come from the germline V gene. This CDR3 has 14 residues. The CDR3 sequence: CSAGGTGAVTEAFF. The CDR3 DNA reads TGCAGCGCTGGGGGGACAGGGGCGGTCACTGAAGCTTTCTTT.

The chain combines TRBV19 with TRBJ2-7; the match to TRBD2 covers 12 bases. Germline trimming cut 6 bases from V and 5 bases from J; bases unmatched to any gene: 2. Per the germline V gene, CDR1 is LNHDA and CDR2 is SQIVND (reference sequence). This CDR3 contains 13 residues. Here the CDR3 DNA reads TGTGCCAGTAGGCCTAGCGGGGGGGACGAGCAGTACTTC. Translated: CASRPSGGDEQYF. Using reference TRBV19 and TRBJ2-7 for the parts outside the CDR3, the full variable domain is DGGITQSPKYLFRKEGQNVTLSCEQNLNHDAMYWYRQDPGQGLRLIYYSQIVNDFQKGDIAEGYSVSREKKESFPLTVTSAQKNPTAFYLCASRPSGGDEQYFGPGTRLTVT.

The rearrangement links TRBV6-5 to TRBJ2-5; 9 nucleotides align to TRBD2. This CDR3 has 15 amino acids. Per the germline V gene, CDR1 is MNHEY and CDR2 is SVGAGI. The trim removed 2 bases at V and 1 base at J, leaving 2 bases unmatched. The CDR3 DNA is TGTGCCAGCAGTTACGTAGCGGGGGCCCAAGAGACCCAGTACTTC. It is translated as CASSYVAGAQETQYF.

The J gene is TRBJ2-7, the V gene TRBV7-9; D might be TRBD1 (7 bases). CDR1 is SEHNR and CDR2 is FQNEAQ in the germline V gene (reference sequence). V lost 4 bases, J lost 7 bases, and 20 bases lay in between. This CDR3 region has 15 residues. This chain's CDR3 is CASSSAEGASGEQYF. The CDR3 DNA follows: TGTGCCAGCAGCTCGGCGGAGGGGGCAAGCGGGGAGCAGTACTTC.

The rearrangement uses TRBV18 and TRBJ2-3; D is possibly TRBD2 (5 bases). Germline V gene sequence: CDR1 KGHSH, CDR2 LQKENI. Trimming took off 5 bases at V and 0 bases at J, with 21 bases between the two ends. The CDR3 totals 18 residues. CDR3 loop: CASSSLPGGDGSTDTQYF. The CDR3, as DNA: TGTGCCAGCTCATCCCTCCCTGGAGGAGACGGAAGCACAGATACGCAGTATTTT.

This clone was picked up one time. The chain employs TRBV30 and TRBJ2-7; D is unclear. The CDR3 loop spans 14 amino acids. V was trimmed by 4 bases and J by 5 bases, leaving 18 bases between them. CDR1 and CDR2 (germline): GTSNPN, SVGIG (reference sequence). CDR3 DNA: TGTGCCTGGAATCTAGGCCCTACGAGGAACGAGCAGTACTTC. Translated: CAWNLGPTRNEQYF.

The rearrangement uses TRBV5-4 and TRBJ2-2, with TRBD1 matching 8 bases. This CDR3 comprises 17 residues. The J segment lost 1 base and the V segment lost 4 bases, leaving 9 bases of the junction unmatched. Germline values: CDR1 SGHNT, CDR2 YYREEE (reference sequence). The chain's CDR3 is CASSIGRTGRNTGELFF. Written as DNA, the CDR3 is TGTGCCAGCAGCATCGGGCGGACAGGGCGGAACACCGGGGAGCTGTTTTTT.

The chain has TRBV7-3 and TRBJ2-1; 13 nucleotides align to TRBD2. Germline lookup yields CDR1 SGHTA and CDR2 FQGTGA. The CDR3 runs 15 residues. The V segment lost 5 bases and the J segment 6 bases; nucleotides outside the gene matches: 4. CDR3: CASSLTSGGFNEQFF. The CDR3 DNA follows: TGTGCCAGCAGCCTGACTAGCGGGGGGTTCAATGAGCAGTTCTTC.

The chain is built from TRBV28 and TRBJ2-7; TRBD1 is a possible D gene (5 bases). Looked up from germline, CDR1 is MDHEN and CDR2 is SYDVKM. The V end was cut by 5 bases, the J end by 4 bases, with 15 bases between. CDR3 length: 14 residues. The CDR3 sequence is CASSNSKGVYEQYF. The CDR3 DNA sequence: TGTGCCAGCAGTAACTCTAAAGGGGTATACGAGCAGTACTTC.

This chain connects TRBV4-1 to TRBJ2-7; the match to TRBD2 covers 10 bases. The CDR3 is 15 amino acids. Germline CDR1 and CDR2: MGHRA and YSYEKL. V shed 1 base and J 4 bases; nucleotides not matched to a gene: 4. CDR3 protein: CASSQGTSGNYEQYF. CDR3 DNA sequence: TGCGCCAGCAGCCAAGGGACTAGCGGAAATTACGAGCAGTACTTC.

The rearrangement uses TRBV18 and TRBJ2-5, with a weak D call TRBD2 (5 bases). This CDR3 is built from 14 residues. V was pared by 5 bases and J by 2 bases, with 12 bases between. Per the germline V gene, CDR1 is KGHSH and CDR2 is LQKENI. The CDR3 sequence is CASSVSGVQETQYF. CDR3 coding DNA: TGTGCCAGCTCAGTATCCGGGGTGCAAGAGACCCAGTACTTC.

V is TRBV18 and J is TRBJ1-1, with a tentative D call TRBD1 (5 bases). Trimming shortened V by 4 bases and J by 4 bases, and 13 bases separated the two germline ends. In germline, CDR1 is KGHSH, CDR2 LQKENI. CDR3 length: 14 amino acids. CDR3 protein: CASSLREVGTEAFF. The CDR3 DNA follows: TGTGCCAGCTCACTCAGGGAGGTAGGCACTGAAGCTTTCTTT.

The V gene is TRBV29-1, the J gene TRBJ1-2; perhaps TRBD1 as D (5 bases). This CDR3 region has 12 residues. CDR1 and CDR2 from the germline V gene are SQVTM and ANQGSEA. Trimming stripped 4 bases from V and 4 bases from J, with 10 bases between. CDR3 in DNA: TGCAGCGTTGGGCGGGGGACCTATGGCTACACCTTC. It codes for CSVGRGTYGYTF. Full variable domain (missing parts from reference TRBV29-1 and TRBJ1-2): SAVISQKPSRDICQRGTSLTIQCQVDSQVTMMFWYRQQPGQSLTLIATANQGSEATYESGFVIDKFPISRPNLTFSTLTVSNMSPEDSSIYLCSVGRGTYGYTFGSGTRLTVV.

This clone has only a few counts. The V gene is TRBV30, the J gene TRBJ1-6; D gene uncertain. Germline CDR1 is GTSNPN and CDR2 is SVGIG (reference sequence). The CDR3 is made up of 13 amino acids. V was shortened by 0 bases and J by 7 bases, with 7 bases between the two germline ends. Here the CDR3 DNA reads TGTGCCTGGAGTGTACCAGGAAATTCACCCCTCCACTTT. This codes for CAWSVPGNSPLHF.

The chain recombines TRBV9 with TRBJ1-3; D is unclear. V lost 3 bases, J lost 1 base, and 11 bases lay in between. This CDR3 is built from 15 residues. Germline V lookup: CDR1 SGDLS, CDR2 YYNGEE. The CDR3, as DNA: TGTGCCAGCAGCGCCACTGGTGAATCTGGAAACACCATATATTTT. Its translation: CASSATGESGNTIYF.

This clone was detected once. This chain uses TRBV7-9 with TRBJ1-4; D is ambiguous. The germline V gene encodes CDR1 SEHNR and CDR2 FQNEAQ (reference sequence). Trimming pared 2 bases from V and 4 bases from J, leaving 8 bases between. The CDR3 is made up of 14 amino acids. For the CDR3, the DNA is TGTGCCAGCAGCTTATATGCAGATAATGAAAAACTGTTTTTT. Amino acid sequence: CASSLYADNEKLFF. The full variable domain, in which reference TRBV7-9 and TRBJ1-4 provide the parts outside the CDR3, is DTGVSQNPRHKITKRGQNVTFRCDPISEHNRLYWYRQTLGQGPEFLTYFQNEAQLEKSRLLSDRFSAERPKGSFSTLEIQRTEQGDSAMYLCASSLYADNEKLFFGSGTQLSVL.

This rearrangement joins TRBV30 to TRBJ2-2; D unclear. Germline V gives CDR1 GTSNPN, CDR2 SVGIG (reference sequence). This CDR3 has 14 residues. V lost 0 bases, J lost 3 bases, and 8 bases lay in between. CDR3: CAWSVRVDTGELFF. The CDR3, as DNA: TGTGCCTGGAGTGTACGGGTGGACACCGGGGAGCTGTTTTTT.

In this sample, this clone turned up once. The gene calls are TRBV19 and TRBJ2-7; D may be TRBD1 (6 bases). This CDR3 contains 14 residues. V was trimmed by 3 bases and J by 1 base, leaving 10 bases between them. The germline CDR1 and CDR2 sequences are LNHDA and SQIVND (reference sequence). In DNA, the CDR3 is TGTGCCAGTAGTATGGGGGCCCGATCCTACGAGCAGTACTTC. Protein: CASSMGARSYEQYF.

This chain joins TRBV9 and TRBJ2-5; 11 bases map to TRBD1. Germline values: CDR1 SGDLS, CDR2 YYNGEE. After removal of 3 bases from V and 2 bases from J, the junction contained 6 bases not matched to a gene. This CDR3 is built from 16 residues. The CDR3 loop is CASSGSRDRGQETQYF. CDR3 bases: TGTGCCAGCAGCGGCTCCCGGGACAGGGGGCAAGAGACCCAGTACTTC. The variable domain in full, completed from reference TRBV9 and TRBJ2-5, reads DSGVTQTPKHLITATGQRVTLRCSPRSGDLSVYWYQQSLDQGLQFLIQYYNGEERAKGNILERFSAQQFPDLHSELNLSSLELGDSALYFCASSGSRDRGQETQYFGPGTRLLVL.

The chain employs TRBV28 and TRBJ1-1; no definite D call. Germline V lookup: CDR1 MDHEN, CDR2 SYDVKM. V gave up 8 bases and J gave up 5 bases, with 9 bases separating them. The CDR3 consists of 11 residues. CDR3 coding DNA: TGTGCCAGCCCGGGCGGGACTGAAGCTTTCTTT. Translated: CASPGGTEAFF.

The CDR3 spells CASSQDPYEQYF. The CDR3 DNA follows: TGCGCCAGCAGCCAAGATCCCTACGAGCAGTACTTC. The V call is TRBV4-1, the J call TRBJ2-5; D gene uncertain. The J call could be wrong; TRBJ2-7 is a better fit for the DNA end. From germline, CDR1 is MGHRA and CDR2 YSYEKL. The CDR3 totals 12 residues.

The chain uses TRBV5-6 and TRBJ2-5, with 9 bases identical to TRBD1. The end of the DNA aligns better with TRBJ2-7, so the J call may be wrong. Germline V gives CDR1 SGHDT, CDR2 YYEEEE. The CDR3 extends over 15 amino acids. The CDR3 is CASTTTGGGFYEQYF. For the CDR3, the DNA is TGTGCCAGCACCACGACAGGGGGGGGCTTCTACGAGCAGTACTTC.

V gene TRBV5-6 combines with J gene TRBJ2-3; 7 nucleotides line up with TRBD2. CDR1 and CDR2 (germline): SGHDT, YYEEEE. This CDR3 is built from 16 residues. The J segment lost 3 bases and the V segment lost 0 bases, leaving 7 bases of the junction unmatched. The CDR3 bases are TGTGCCAGCAGCTTGGTAAATTTACTAGCGACAGATACGCAGTATTTT. The encoded protein is CASSLVNLLATDTQYF.

Details on this clone: One junction end does not reproduce the germline sequence, and a read error may be involved. This chain connects TRBV20-1 to TRBJ1-2, with D possibly TRBD1 on 6 matching bases. Germline CDR1 reads DFQATT; CDR2 reads SNEGSKA (reference sequence). This CDR3 region has 11 residues. Here the CDR3 DNA reads TGCAGTGCTAGAGATCTCGGGACAATCAACTTC. Translated, it gives CSARDLGTINF.

J is TRBJ2-3 and V is TRBV9, with 10 bases lining up with TRBD1. Germline values: CDR1 SGDLS, CDR2 YYNGEE. With V trimmed by 3 bases and J by 6 bases, 10 bases remained unmatched. The CDR3 spans 16 residues. CDR3 sequence reads: CASSGHGQGVSDTQYF. CDR3 nucleotides: TGTGCCAGCAGCGGCCACGGACAGGGGGTATCGGATACGCAGTATTTT.

The rearrangement joins TRBV19 to TRBJ2-2, with D unclear. V lost 0 bases to trimming and J lost 5 bases, with 10 bases between them. CDR3 length: 15 amino acids. CDR1 and CDR2 (germline): LNHDA, SQIVND (reference sequence). CDR3 region: CASSIDRSRTGELFF. As DNA, the CDR3 is TGTGCCAGTAGTATAGACAGGTCTCGAACCGGGGAGCTGTTTTTT.